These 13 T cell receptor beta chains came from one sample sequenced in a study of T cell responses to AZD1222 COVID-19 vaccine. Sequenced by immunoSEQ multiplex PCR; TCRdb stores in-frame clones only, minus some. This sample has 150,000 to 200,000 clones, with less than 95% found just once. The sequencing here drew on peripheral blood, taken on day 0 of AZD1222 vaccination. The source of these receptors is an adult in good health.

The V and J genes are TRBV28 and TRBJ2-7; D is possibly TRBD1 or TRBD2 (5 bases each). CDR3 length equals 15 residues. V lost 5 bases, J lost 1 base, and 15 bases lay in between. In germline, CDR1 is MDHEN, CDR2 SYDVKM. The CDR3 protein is CASSTFGTGSYEQYF. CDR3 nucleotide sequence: TGTGCCAGCAGTACCTTCGGGACGGGGTCCTACGAGCAGTACTTC.

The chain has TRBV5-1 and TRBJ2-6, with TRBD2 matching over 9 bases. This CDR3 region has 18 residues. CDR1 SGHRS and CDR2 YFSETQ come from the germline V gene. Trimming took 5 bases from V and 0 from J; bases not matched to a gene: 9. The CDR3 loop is CASSSRLAESSGANVLTF. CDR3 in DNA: TGCGCCAGCAGTTCCCGACTAGCGGAATCCTCTGGGGCCAACGTCCTGACTTTC.

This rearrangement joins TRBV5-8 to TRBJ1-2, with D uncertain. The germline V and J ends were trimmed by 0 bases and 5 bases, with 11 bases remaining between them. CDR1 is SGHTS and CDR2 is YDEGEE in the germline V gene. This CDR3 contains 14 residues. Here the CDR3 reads CASSLGSKQYGYTF. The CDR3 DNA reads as TGTGCCAGCAGCTTGGGCAGCAAGCAATATGGCTACACCTTC.

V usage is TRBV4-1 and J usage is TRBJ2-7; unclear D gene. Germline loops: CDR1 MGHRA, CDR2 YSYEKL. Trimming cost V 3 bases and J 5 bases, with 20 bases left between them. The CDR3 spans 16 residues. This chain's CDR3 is CASSHGPEKTVDEQYF. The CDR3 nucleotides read TGCGCCAGCAGCCATGGCCCAGAAAAAACGGTGGACGAGCAGTACTTC.

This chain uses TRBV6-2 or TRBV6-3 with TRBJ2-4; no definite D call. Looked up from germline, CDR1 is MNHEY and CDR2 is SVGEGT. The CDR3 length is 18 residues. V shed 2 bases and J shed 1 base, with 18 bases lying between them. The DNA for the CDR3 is TGTGCCAGCAGTTACCTCTTTGGCATCGGCTCTGCCAAAAACATTCAGTACTTC. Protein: CASSYLFGIGSAKNIQYF.

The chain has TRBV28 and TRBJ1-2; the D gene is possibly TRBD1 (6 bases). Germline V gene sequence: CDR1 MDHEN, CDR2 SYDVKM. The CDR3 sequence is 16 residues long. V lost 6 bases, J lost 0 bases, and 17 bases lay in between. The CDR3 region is CASRPFQGFTNYGYTF. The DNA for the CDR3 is TGTGCCAGCAGACCATTCCAGGGGTTCACTAACTATGGCTACACCTTC.

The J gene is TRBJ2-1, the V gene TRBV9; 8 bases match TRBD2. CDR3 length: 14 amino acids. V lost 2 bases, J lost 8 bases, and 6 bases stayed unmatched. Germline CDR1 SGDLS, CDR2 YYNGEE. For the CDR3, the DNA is TGTGCCAGCAGCGTTACTAGCGGCTGGGATGAGCAGTTCTTC. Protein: CASSVTSGWDEQFF. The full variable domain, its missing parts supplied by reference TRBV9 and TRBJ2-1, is DSGVTQTPKHLITATGQRVTLRCSPRSGDLSVYWYQQSLDQGLQFLIQYYNGEERAKGNILERFSAQQFPDLHSELNLSSLELGDSALYFCASSVTSGWDEQFFGPGTRLTVL.

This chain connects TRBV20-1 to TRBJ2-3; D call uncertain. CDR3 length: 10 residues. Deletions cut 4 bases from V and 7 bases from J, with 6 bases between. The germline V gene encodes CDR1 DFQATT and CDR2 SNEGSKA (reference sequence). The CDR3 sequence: CSANSNTQYF. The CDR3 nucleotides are TGCAGTGCTAATTCGAATACGCAGTATTTT.

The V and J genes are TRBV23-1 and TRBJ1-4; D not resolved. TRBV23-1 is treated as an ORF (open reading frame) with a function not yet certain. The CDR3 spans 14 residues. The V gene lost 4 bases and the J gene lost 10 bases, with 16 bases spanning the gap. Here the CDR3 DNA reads TGCGCCAGCAGTCGACTTCCGGGAGAGGGAAAACTGTTTTTT. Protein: CASSRLPGEGKLFF.

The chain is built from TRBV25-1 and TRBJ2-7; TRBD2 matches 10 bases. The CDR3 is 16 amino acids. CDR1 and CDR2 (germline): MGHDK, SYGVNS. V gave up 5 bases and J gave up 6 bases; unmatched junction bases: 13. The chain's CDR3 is CASSKFSTSGASEQYF. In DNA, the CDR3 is TGTGCCAGCAGTAAGTTTAGTACTAGCGGGGCCTCCGAGCAGTACTTC.

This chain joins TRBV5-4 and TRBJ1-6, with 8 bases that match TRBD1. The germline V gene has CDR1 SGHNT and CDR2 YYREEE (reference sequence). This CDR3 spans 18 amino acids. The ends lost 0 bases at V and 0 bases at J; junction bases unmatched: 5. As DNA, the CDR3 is TGTGCCAGCAGCTTGGGCAGGGGGCCCAGCTCCTATAATTCACCCCTCCACTTT. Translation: CASSLGRGPSSYNSPLHF.

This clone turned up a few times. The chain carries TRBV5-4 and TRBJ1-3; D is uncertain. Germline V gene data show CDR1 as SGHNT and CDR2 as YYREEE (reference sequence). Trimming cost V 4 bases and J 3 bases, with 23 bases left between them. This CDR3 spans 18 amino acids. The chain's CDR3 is CASSATQTGRRFGNTIYF. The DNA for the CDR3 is TGTGCCAGCAGCGCAACCCAGACTGGCAGGAGGTTTGGAAACACCATATATTTT.

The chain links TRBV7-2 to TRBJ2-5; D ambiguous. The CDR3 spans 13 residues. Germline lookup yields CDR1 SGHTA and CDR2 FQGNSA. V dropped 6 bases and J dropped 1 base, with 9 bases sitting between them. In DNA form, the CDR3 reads TGTGCCAGCAGGGCCCGCATCCAAGAGACCCAGTACTTC. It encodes CASRARIQETQYF. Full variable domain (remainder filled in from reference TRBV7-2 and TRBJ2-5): GAGVSQSPSNKVTEKGKDVELRCDPISGHTALYWYRQSLGQGLEFLIYFQGNSAPDKSGLPSDRFSAERTGGSVSTLTIQRTQQEDSAVYLCASRARIQETQYFGPGTRLLVL.